The clone carrying this T cell receptor (beta chain) has ten or more counts. Its specificity is unknown. Bulk tissue was left unsorted, and RNA and DNA were co-extracted from 20-30 mg of it. The sample belongs to a study of tumor-infiltrating lymphocytes in primary liver carcinoma. Points from the study as a whole: Tumor-blood pairs (like tumor-adjacent pairs) overlapped less than tumor region pairs did.

Reverse transcription of about 500 ng total RNA with a constant-region primer produced TCR beta cDNA. Library construction for TCR beta comprised three nested multiplex PCR rounds performed with slightly modified ARM-PCR. The study ran its first two PCR rounds for nine to ten cycles each, using TRBV1-TRBV30 forward primers and a C-beta reverse primer. Each CDR3 protein is one row after TCRdb ran MiXCR on the multiplex PCR reads. The sample has 80,000 to 100,000 distinct CDR3 sequences; around 70% are singletons. Trimming took off 6 bases at V and 7 bases at J, with 7 bases between the two ends. CDR1 MNHEY and CDR2 SVGEGT come from the germline V gene. The CDR3 is 11 residues long.

The chain combines TRBV6-2 or TRBV6-3 with TRBJ2-1, with unresolved D. This receptor was identified in a man aged 40-49 years with primary liver carcinoma and hepatitis B virus infection. The source material was tumor-adjacent normal liver tissue. This CDR3 is CASSRLNEQFF. For the CDR3, the DNA is TGTGCCAGCAGCAGATTAAATGAGCAGTTCTTC.